This TCR beta chain was identified in a study of shared clonotypes between healthy human individuals. V was shortened by 5 bases and J by 3 bases, with 14 bases between the two germline ends. The length of the CDR3 is 15 residues. Germline V gene sequence: CDR1 MNHEY, CDR2 SMNVEV (reference sequence). Sequencing used immunoSEQ multiplex PCR; TCRdb keeps in-frame clones, though not all of them. The sample lists over a million clones, 70% to 80% occurring once. This TCR was sampled from a man in his late teens or twenties in good health. Some clones in this sample may be carry-over from other donors' samples. The rearrangement joins TRBV27 to TRBJ2-1; D uncertain. The sample consisted of memory CD4+ T cells from PBMCs. Subset reported: CD45RA-negative fraction. DNA of the CDR3: TGTGCCAGCAGTGCAGGACGGAGCGACTACAATGAGCAGTTCTTC. Encoded protein: CASSAGRSDYNEQFF.